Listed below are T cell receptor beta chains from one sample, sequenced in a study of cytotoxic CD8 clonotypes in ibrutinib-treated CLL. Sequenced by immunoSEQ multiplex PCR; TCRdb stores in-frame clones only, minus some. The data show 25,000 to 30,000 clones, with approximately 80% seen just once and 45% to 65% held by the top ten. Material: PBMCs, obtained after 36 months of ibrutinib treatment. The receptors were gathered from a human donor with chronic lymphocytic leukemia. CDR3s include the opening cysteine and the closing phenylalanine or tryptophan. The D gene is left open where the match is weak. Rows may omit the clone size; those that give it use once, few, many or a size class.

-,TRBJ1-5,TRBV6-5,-,TGTGCCAGCAGCCGCGACAATCTCGGTCAGCCCCAGCATTTT,CASSRDNLGQPQHF
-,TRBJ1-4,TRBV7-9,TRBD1,TGTGCCAGCAGCCCCCGGACAGGGATTATGCCGGATGAAAAACTGTTTTTT,CASSPRTGIMPDEKLFF
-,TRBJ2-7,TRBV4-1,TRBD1,TGCGCCAGCAGCCAAAGGCGGGACAGGGCGGCCGAGCAGTACTTC,CASSQRRDRAAEQYF
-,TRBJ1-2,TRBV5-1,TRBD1,TGCGCCAGCAGCTTGGCACAGGGGGGCGGTTATGGCTACACCTTC,CASSLAQGGGYGYTF
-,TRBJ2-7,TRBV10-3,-,TGTGCCATCAGTGAGGGACTAGGGGGCTACGAGCAGTACTTC,CAISEGLGGYEQYF
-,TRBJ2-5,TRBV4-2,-,TGTGCCAGCAGCCAAGCGACGGGGGAGACCCAGTACTTC,CASSQATGETQYF
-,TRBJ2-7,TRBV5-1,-,TGCGCCAGCAGCTTGGGACCGCCACAATCCTACGAGCAGTACTTC,CASSLGPPQSYEQYF
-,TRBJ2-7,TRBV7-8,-,TGTGCCAGCAGCTTAGCGTTCGGTTCAGAGCAGTACTTC,CASSLAFGSEQYF
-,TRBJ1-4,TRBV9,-,TGTGCCAGCAGCCCCGGGAGGTTGAGGAATGAAAAACTGTTTTTT,CASSPGRLRNEKLFF
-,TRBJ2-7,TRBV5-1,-,TGCGCCAGCAGCTCCGGGACCCTCTCCTACGAGCAGTACTTC,CASSSGTLSYEQYF
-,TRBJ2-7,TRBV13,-,TGTGCCAGCAGCTTAGGCAGCCTTTCCTACGAGCAGTACTTC,CASSLGSLSYEQYF
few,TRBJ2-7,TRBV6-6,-,TGTGCCAGCAGTTACCCTGGAGGGGAGCAGTACTTC,CASSYPGGEQYF
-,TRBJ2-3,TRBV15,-,TGTGCCACCAGCAGAGACGGGGGTGGGTGGGGTCCCACAGATACGCAGTATTTT,CATSRDGGGWGPTDTQYF
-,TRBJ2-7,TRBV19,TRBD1,TGTGCCAGTAGTCTCACCGGGACAGGGTCCTACGAGCAGTACTTC,CASSLTGTGSYEQYF
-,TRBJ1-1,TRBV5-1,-,TGCGCCAGCAGCGAGGAGGGGGTAGCTGAAGCTTTCTTT,CASSEEGVAEAFF
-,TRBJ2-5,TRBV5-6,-,TGTGCCAGCAGCTTGTTCTCGGCGCAAGAGACCCAGTACTTC,CASSLFSAQETQYF
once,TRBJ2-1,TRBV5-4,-,TGTGCCAGCAGCTCATACTACAATGAGCAGTTCTTC,CASSSYYNEQFF
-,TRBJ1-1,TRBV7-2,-,TGTGCCAGCAGCCTCCTGGGCAGGAACACTGAAGCTTTCTTT,CASSLLGRNTEAFF
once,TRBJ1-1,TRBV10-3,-,TGTGCCATCAGGCAGGGTTACGACACTGAAGCTTTCTTT,CAIRQGYDTEAFF
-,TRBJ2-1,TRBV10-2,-,TGCGCCAGCAGTGCGGCTAACAATGAGCAGTTCTTC,CASSAANNEQFF
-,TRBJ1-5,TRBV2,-,TGTGCCAGCAGTGAATGGGCACAGCCCCAGCATTTT,CASSEWAQPQHF
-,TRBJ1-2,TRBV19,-,TGTGCCAGTAGTATCGGGGTTAACTATGGCTACACCTTC,CASSIGVNYGYTF
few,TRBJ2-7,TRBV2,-,TGTGCCAGCATTGAAGCAGGGAGCGACGAGCAGTACTTC,CASIEAGSDEQYF
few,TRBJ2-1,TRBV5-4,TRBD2,TGTGCCAGCAGCCACAAGCGGGGGGGCGTTGATGAGCAGTTCTTC,CASSHKRGGVDEQFF
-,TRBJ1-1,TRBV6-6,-,TGTGCCAGCAGTTACGGGGCAGGCACTGAAGCTTTCTTT,CASSYGAGTEAFF
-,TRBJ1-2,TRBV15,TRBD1,TGTGCCACCAGCAGAGCCCGGACAGGTACCATCGTCTTC,CATSRARTGTIVF
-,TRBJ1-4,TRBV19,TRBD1,TGTGCCAGTAGTTTTAAGGGGGCCTATGAAAAACTGTTTTTT,CASSFKGAYEKLFF
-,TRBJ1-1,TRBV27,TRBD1,TGTGCCAGCAGTTTGTCCACCCAGGGGGCTGAAGCTTTCTTT,CASSLSTQGAEAFF
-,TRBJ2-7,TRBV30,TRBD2,TGTGCCTGGAGTGTTGCCGGGACTAGTTGCTACGAGCAGTACTTC,CAWSVAGTSCYEQYF
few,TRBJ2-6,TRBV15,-,TGTGCCACCAATCTCGTTGGGGCCAACGTCCTGACTTTC,CATNLVGANVLTF
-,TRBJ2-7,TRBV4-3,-,TGCGCCAGCAGCCAAGATACCGGATTCGACGAGCAGTACTTC,CASSQDTGFDEQYF
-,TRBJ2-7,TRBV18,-,TGTGCCAGCTCACCGCCGGGACACTCTAACGAGCAGTACTTC,CASSPPGHSNEQYF
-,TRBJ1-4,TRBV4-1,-,TGCGCCAGCAGCCAGGTAAAAGCAGGTACTAATGAAAAACTGTTTTTT,CASSQVKAGTNEKLFF
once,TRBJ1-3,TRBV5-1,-,TGCGCCAGCAGCCCGGAGTACTCTGGAAACACCATATATTTT,CASSPEYSGNTIYF
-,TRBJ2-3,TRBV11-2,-,TGTGCCAGCAGCTTTCGTGGGGCAGGGGGCACAGATACGCAGTATTTT,CASSFRGAGGTDTQYF
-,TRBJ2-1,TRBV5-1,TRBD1,TGCGCCAGCAGCCTCACAGGGGGCTCCTACAATGAGCAGTTCTTC,CASSLTGGSYNEQFF
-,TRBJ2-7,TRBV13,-,TGTGCCAGCAGCTTAGGCATGACGGGGTGGCCCTACGAGCAGTACTTC,CASSLGMTGWPYEQYF
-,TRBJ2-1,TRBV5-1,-,TGCGCCAGCAGCGAACCGGGACTCGACAGTGGGAATGAGCAGTTCTTC,CASSEPGLDSGNEQFF
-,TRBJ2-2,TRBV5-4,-,TGTGCCAGCAGCTTTGTAACCGGGGAGCTGTTTTTT,CASSFVTGELFF
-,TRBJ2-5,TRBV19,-,TGTGCCAGTAGTAAGGGGATAGAGACCCAGTACTTC,CASSKGIETQYF
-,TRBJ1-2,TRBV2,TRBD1,TGTGCCAGCAGCGTAACAGGGGATTCAAGCTATGGCTACACCTTC,CASSVTGDSSYGYTF
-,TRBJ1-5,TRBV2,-,TGTGCCAGCAACCCGGGGAATCAGCCCCAGCATTTT,CASNPGNQPQHF
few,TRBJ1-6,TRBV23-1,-,TGCGCCAGCCTTCCACACGAGCGCTTTAATAATTCACCCCTCCACTTT,CASLPHERFNNSPLHF
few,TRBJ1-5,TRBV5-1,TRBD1,TGCGCCAGCAGCCGGCCGGGAGACAGGGTGGGTCAGCCCCAGCATTTT,CASSRPGDRVGQPQHF
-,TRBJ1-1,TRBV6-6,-,TGTGCCAGCAGTTACTCGTCGCAGGGAAGGGCTGAAGCTTTCTTT,CASSYSSQGRAEAFF
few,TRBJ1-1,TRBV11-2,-,TGTGCCAGCAGCTTAGAGGGCAGGGGTCGAGCTTTCTTT,CASSLEGRGRAFF
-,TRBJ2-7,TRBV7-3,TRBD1,TGTGCCAGCAGCTTTGGGACAGGGGGCTACGAGCAGTACTTC,CASSFGTGGYEQYF
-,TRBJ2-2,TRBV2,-,TGTGCCAGCAGTGTGAGCACCGGGGAGCTGTTTTTT,CASSVSTGELFF
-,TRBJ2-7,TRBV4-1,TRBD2,TGCGCCAGCAGTCTGAGCGGGGGGGCCTACGAGCAGTACTTC,CASSLSGGAYEQYF
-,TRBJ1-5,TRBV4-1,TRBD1,TGCGCCAGCAGCCAAGAGTGGCAGGGGGCACAGCCCCAGCATTTT,CASSQEWQGAQPQHF
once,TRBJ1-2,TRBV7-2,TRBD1,TGTGCCAGCAGCGTCCGACAGGGCTATGGCTACACCTTC,CASSVRQGYGYTF
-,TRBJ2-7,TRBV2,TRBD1,TGTGCCAGCACTACGCTGGGACAGCCGAGCTCCTACGAGCAGTACTTC,CASTTLGQPSSYEQYF
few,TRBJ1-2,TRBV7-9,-,TGTGCCAGCAGCACCCCAGGGGCGGGGGGCTCCTATGGCTACACCTTC,CASSTPGAGGSYGYTF
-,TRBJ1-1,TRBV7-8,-,TGTGCCAGCAGCTTTAAAACCGGCACTGAAGCTTTCTTT,CASSFKTGTEAFF
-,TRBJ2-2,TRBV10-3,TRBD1,TGTGCCATCAGTGGGTCCGGGACAGGGACGTCCGGGGAGCTGTTTTTT,CAISGSGTGTSGELFF
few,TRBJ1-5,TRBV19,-,TGTGCCAGTAGCTACCAGGCCGCCAGGGCCGCCCAGCATTTT,CASSYQAARAAQHF
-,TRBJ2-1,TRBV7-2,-,TGTGCCAGCAGCTTAGTCGGCAATGAGCAGTTCTTC,CASSLVGNEQFF
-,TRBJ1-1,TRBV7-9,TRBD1,TGTGCCAGCAGCTTACGGAGCGACAGGGGTGAACCTGAAGCTTTCTTT,CASSLRSDRGEPEAFF
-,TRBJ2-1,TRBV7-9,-,TGTGCCAGCAGCTTCGCGCTGTCAGACGCAGGGTACAATGAGCAGTTCTTC,CASSFALSDAGYNEQFF
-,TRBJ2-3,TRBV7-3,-,TGTGCCAGCAGCCCCAGGACAAACACAGATACGCAGTATTTT,CASSPRTNTDTQYF